This TCR beta chain was sequenced during a study of blood T cell repertoires in COVID-19. This clone was detected ten times or more. CDR3 length: 14 amino acids. Per germline, CDR1 LNHDA and CDR2 SQIVND (reference sequence). V lost 8 bases, J lost 4 bases, and 6 bases stayed unmatched. Produced via immunoSEQ multiplex PCR; TCRdb's table is partial and in-frame only. The sample contains approximately 200,000 clones, roughly 82% of which appear only once. The TCR was taken from a woman aged 25 to 39 who had recovered from COVID-19. Input material: PBMCs or T cells enriched from blood (not recorded which). The gene calls are TRBV19 and TRBJ2-1; 9 bases map to TRBD2. In nucleotides, the CDR3 is TGTGCCAGTGGAGCGGGGGGCTTGTACAATGAGCAGTTCTTC. Translated: CASGAGGLYNEQFF. Looking up the rest from reference TRBV19 and TRBJ2-1 gives the full variable domain: DGGITQSPKYLFRKEGQNVTLSCEQNLNHDAMYWYRQDPGQGLRLIYYSQIVNDFQKGDIAEGYSVSREKKESFPLTVTSAQKNPTAFYLCASGAGGLYNEQFFGPGTRLTVL.